This record looks at one T cell receptor beta chain sequence and its context. Its target is not known. The data belong to a study of T cell responses to AZD1222 COVID-19 vaccine. Study outcomes and limitations: CD4 TCRs associated with vaccination spanned spike, dominating at 160-218 and 743-854. Clonal diversity may have been underestimated, and the donors were mostly white British, with more females than males. Nearly half of spike-specific TCRs reportedly target variant regions that are unmutated in the B.1.351 and B.1.1.7 variants.

Libraries were prepared by immunoSEQ multiplex PCR; TCRdb keeps only in-frame clonotypes and omits some of them. This table holds over 55,000 clones, 80% to 85% found once. The CDR3 runs 13 residues. Trimming took 2 bases from V and 13 from J, leaving 17 bases between them. Germline CDR1 reads MNHEY; CDR2 reads SVGEGT. V gene TRBV6-2 or TRBV6-3 combines with J gene TRBJ1-1, with no clear D. Sequenced here: peripheral blood, sampled on day 0 of AZD1222 vaccination. This clonotype was sampled from an adult in good health. The CDR3 nucleotides read TGTGCCAGCAGTTACGGATATCTCCCGGTGGGTTTCTTT. It translates to CASSYGYLPVGFF.